The entry below describes one TCR beta chain. The antigen remains undetermined. This entry is derived from a study of shared clonotypes between healthy human individuals. Findings and caveats of the study: Only blood underwent sampling, and tissue repertoires likely differ. Since donors were few, the genetic and exposure-history diversity represented was limited.

Using immunoSEQ multiplex PCR, the repertoire was profiled, and TCRdb retains in-frame clones only, with some absent. Altogether approximately 2.1 million clones are present, over 85% being singletons, with the ten largest covering about 0.39%. The V gene lost 6 bases and the J gene lost 0 bases, with 12 bases spanning the gap. This CDR3 spans 14 amino acids. Germline V gene sequence: CDR1 MNHEY, CDR2 SVGAGI. The chain is built from TRBV6-5 and TRBJ2-7, with D hard to call. The clonotype originates from a man younger than 35 in good health. Some clones in this sample may be carry-over from other donors' samples. Sequences were obtained from naive CD4+ T cells from PBMCs. Regarding subset: CD45RA+ positively selected. In DNA form, the CDR3 reads TGTGCCAGCAGCCAAAATTATCCCTCCTACGAGCAGTACTTC. This sequence encodes CASSQNYPSYEQYF.